The 8 T cell receptor beta chains below were found in one sample sequenced in a study of OX40 agonist ivuxolimab in advanced cancers. Repertoires were generated with immunoSEQ multiplex PCR, while TCRdb's copy carries only in-frame clones and drops some. The data hold about 86,000 clones, with around nine tenths observed a single time. The sequenced sample was CD4+ or CD8+ T cells sorted from blood, obtained in a trial of the OX40 agonist ivuxolimab. Receptors originate from an adult with an advanced solid tumor such as melanoma, head and neck, liver or kidney cancer.

The chain combines TRBV2 with TRBJ2-7; 13 nucleotides match TRBD2. CDR1 is SNHLY, CDR2 FYNNEI, per germline. The CDR3 length is 14 residues. Germline trimming cut 7 bases from V and 3 bases from J; bases unmatched to any gene: 3. The CDR3 nucleotides are TGTGCCAGCACTGGACTAGCGGGAGTCTACGAGCAGTACTTC. Translating it yields CASTGLAGVYEQYF.

V and J are TRBV18 and TRBJ1-5; tentative D call: TRBD1 (5 bases). The V end lost 2 bases, the J end lost 4 bases, and 9 bases lay between the germline ends. From germline, CDR1 is KGHSH and CDR2 LQKENI. The CDR3 runs to 14 residues. The CDR3 region has the DNA TGTGCCAGCTCACCAGGGGCCCAAAATCAGCCCCAGCATTTT. This translates into CASSPGAQNQPQHF.

This chain uses TRBV9 with TRBJ2-7, with D unclear. Trimming left V 3 bases short and J 7 bases short, with 8 bases between. The CDR3 has 11 residues. Germline lookup yields CDR1 SGDLS and CDR2 YYNGEE. The CDR3: CASSAGLEQYF. The CDR3 DNA follows: TGTGCCAGCAGCGCCGGGTTAGAGCAGTACTTC. Complete variable domain (other parts from reference TRBV9 and TRBJ2-7): DSGVTQTPKHLITATGQRVTLRCSPRSGDLSVYWYQQSLDQGLQFLIQYYNGEERAKGNILERFSAQQFPDLHSELNLSSLELGDSALYFCASSAGLEQYFGPGTRLTVT.

The gene calls are TRBV10-3 and TRBJ2-1; the D gene is possibly TRBD2 (5 bases). The CDR3 spans 14 residues. From germline, CDR1 is ENHRY and CDR2 SYGVKD. The V gene lost 4 bases and the J gene lost 9 bases, with 16 bases spanning the gap. CDR3 in amino acids: CAISVNTLRGEQFF. The DNA of the CDR3 is TGTGCCATCAGTGTAAATACACTACGGGGTGAGCAGTTCTTC.

The rearrangement joins TRBV28 to TRBJ1-4; a possible D gene is TRBD1 (5 bases). Trimming cost V 6 bases and J 10 bases, with 21 bases left between them. Per germline, CDR1 MDHEN and CDR2 SYDVKM. The CDR3 runs to 15 residues. The CDR3, as DNA: TGTGCCAGCAGCCCCACTGTGGGACGGGGGAGAAAACTGTTTTTT. Residues: CASSPTVGRGRKLFF. Combining the CDR3 with reference TRBV28 and TRBJ1-4 gives the whole variable domain DVKVTQSSRYLVKRTGEKVFLECVQDMDHENMFWYRQDPGLGLRLIYFSYDVKMKEKGDIPEGYSVSREKKERFSLILESASTNQTSMYLCASSPTVGRGRKLFFGSGTQLSVL.

This sequence joins TRBV28 and TRBJ1-2; D possibly corresponds to TRBD1 (5 bases). The CDR3 covers 14 residues. Germline V gives CDR1 MDHEN, CDR2 SYDVKM. V lost 3 bases, J lost 2 bases, and 10 bases lay in between. This CDR3 is CASSFSRANYGYTF. In DNA, the CDR3 is TGTGCCAGCAGTTTCTCCAGGGCCAACTATGGCTACACCTTC.

This chain joins TRBV28 and TRBJ2-2; TRBD2 matches at 8 bases. The CDR3 has 16 residues. Germline V gene lookup returns CDR1 MDHEN and CDR2 SYDVKM. V shed 6 bases, J shed 1 base, and the junction held 7 bases outside the gene matches. The CDR3 coding sequence is TGTGCCAGCAGGCGCGATACTAGCGGGAACACCGGGGAGCTGTTTTTT. It codes for CASRRDTSGNTGELFF.

This chain links TRBV6-5 with TRBJ2-7, with D possibly being TRBD2 (5 bases). This CDR3 is built from 14 residues. Germline V lookup: CDR1 MNHEY, CDR2 SVGAGI. V was cut by 5 bases and J by 4 bases, with 15 bases left in between. This CDR3 is CASSAAGSGYEQYF. The DNA of the CDR3 is TGTGCCAGCAGTGCCGCGGGTAGTGGGTACGAGCAGTACTTC.